This T cell receptor (beta chain) was captured in a study of beta chain features in type 1 diabetes. Across the whole study: Across every sample, around 98 million sorted cells were examined in total.

The CDR3 consists of 14 residues. Germline CDR1 reads SGHRS; CDR2 reads YFSETQ. Trimming at V came to 4 bases and at J to 7 bases, leaving 4 bases not matched to a gene. This clone was found a few times. Every bit of the isolated RNA underwent reverse transcription, so sequencing read expressed TCRB transcripts. Assay: immunoSEQ multiplex PCR; the TCRdb copy retains only in-frame clones and omits some. This table has around 300,000 clones, about 8.5% appearing once. The chain is built from TRBV5-1 and TRBJ1-6, with 8 bases lining up with TRBD1. Sequencing was carried out using central memory CD4+ T cells from blood. This clonotype was obtained from a woman between 18 and 29 years old in good health. In nucleotides, the CDR3 is TGCGCCAGCAGCGGAACAGGGGGGAATTCACCCCTCCACTTT. Its translation: CASSGTGGNSPLHF. The full variable domain, its missing parts supplied by reference TRBV5-1 and TRBJ1-6, is KAGVTQTPRYLIKTRGQQVTLSCSPISGHRSVSWYQQTPGQGLQFLFEYFSETQRNKGNFPGRFSGRQFSNSRSEMNVSTLELGDSALYLCASSGTGGNSPLHFGNGTRLTVT.